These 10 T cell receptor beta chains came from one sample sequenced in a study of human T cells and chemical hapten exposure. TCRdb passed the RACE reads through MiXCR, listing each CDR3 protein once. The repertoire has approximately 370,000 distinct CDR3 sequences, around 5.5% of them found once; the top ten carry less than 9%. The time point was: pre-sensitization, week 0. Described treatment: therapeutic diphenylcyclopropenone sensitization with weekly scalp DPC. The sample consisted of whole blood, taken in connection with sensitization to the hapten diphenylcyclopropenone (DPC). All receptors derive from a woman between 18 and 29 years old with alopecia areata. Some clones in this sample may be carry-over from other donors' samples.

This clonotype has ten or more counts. The CDR3 protein is CASSFSSGGADTQYF. The CDR3 nucleotides read TGTGCCAGCAGCTTCTCTAGCGGGGGCGCAGATACGCAGTATTTT. The rearrangement joins TRBV7-2 to TRBJ2-3; 10 bases are shared with TRBD2. The CDR3 extends over 15 amino acids. CDR1 and CDR2 (germline): SGHTA, FQGNSA. V was clipped by 3 bases and J by 4 bases; unmatched bases: 4.

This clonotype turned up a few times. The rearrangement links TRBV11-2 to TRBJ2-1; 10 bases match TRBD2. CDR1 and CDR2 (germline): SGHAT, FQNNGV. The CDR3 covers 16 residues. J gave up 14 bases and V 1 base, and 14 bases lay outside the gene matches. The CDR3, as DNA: TGTGCCAGCAGCTTAGGGGCTAGCGGGGGCCACGACGATAAGTTCTTC. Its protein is CASSLGASGGHDDKFF.

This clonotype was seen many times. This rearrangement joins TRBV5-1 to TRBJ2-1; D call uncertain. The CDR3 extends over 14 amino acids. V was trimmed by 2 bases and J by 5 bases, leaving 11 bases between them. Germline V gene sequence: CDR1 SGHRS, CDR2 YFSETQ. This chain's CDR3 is CASSLYSNNNEQFF. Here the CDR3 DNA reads TGCGCCAGCAGCTTATACAGCAACAACAATGAGCAGTTCTTC.

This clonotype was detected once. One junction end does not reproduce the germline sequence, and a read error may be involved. CDR3 sequence: CASSAYPQGSQESQYF. DNA of the CDR3: TGTGCCAGCAGCGCCTACCCCCAGGGTTCACAAGAGAGCCAGTACTTC. The chain combines TRBV6-1 with TRBJ2-5; D possibly corresponds to TRBD1 (5 bases). This CDR3 is 16 amino acids long. Germline V gene sequence: CDR1 MNHNS, CDR2 SASEGT.

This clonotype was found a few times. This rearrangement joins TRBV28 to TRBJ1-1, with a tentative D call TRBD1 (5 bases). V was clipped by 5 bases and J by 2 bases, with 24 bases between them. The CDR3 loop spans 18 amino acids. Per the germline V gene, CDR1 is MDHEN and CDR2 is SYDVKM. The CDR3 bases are TGTGCCAGCAGTCCACCTGGGACCACGACTATCTTAAACACTGAAGCTTTCTTT. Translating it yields CASSPPGTTTILNTEAFF.

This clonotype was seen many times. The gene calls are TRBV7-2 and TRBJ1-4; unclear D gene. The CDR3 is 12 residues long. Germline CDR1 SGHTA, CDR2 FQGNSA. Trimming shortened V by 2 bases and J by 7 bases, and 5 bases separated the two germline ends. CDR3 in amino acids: CASSLSGEKLFF. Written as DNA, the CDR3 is TGTGCCAGCAGCTTATCCGGTGAAAAACTGTTTTTT. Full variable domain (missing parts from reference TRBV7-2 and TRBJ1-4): GAGVSQSPSNKVTEKGKDVELRCDPISGHTALYWYRQSLGQGLEFLIYFQGNSAPDKSGLPSDRFSAERTGGSVSTLTIQRTQQEDSAVYLCASSLSGEKLFFGSGTQLSVL.

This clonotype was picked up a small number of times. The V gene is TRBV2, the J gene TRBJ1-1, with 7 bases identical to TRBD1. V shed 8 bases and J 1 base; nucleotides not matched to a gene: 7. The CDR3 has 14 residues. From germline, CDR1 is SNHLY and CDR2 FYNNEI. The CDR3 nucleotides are TGTGCCAGCCCCGCCGAGGGGGCGAACACTGAAGCTTTCTTT. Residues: CASPAEGANTEAFF.

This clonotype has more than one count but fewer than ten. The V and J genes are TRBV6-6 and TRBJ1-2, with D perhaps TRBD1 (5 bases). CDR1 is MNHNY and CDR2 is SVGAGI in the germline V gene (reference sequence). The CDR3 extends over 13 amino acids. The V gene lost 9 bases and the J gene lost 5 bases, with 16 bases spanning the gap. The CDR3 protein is CASSGPLFYGYTF. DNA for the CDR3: TGTGCCAGTTCGGGACCACTATTTTATGGCTACACCTTC.

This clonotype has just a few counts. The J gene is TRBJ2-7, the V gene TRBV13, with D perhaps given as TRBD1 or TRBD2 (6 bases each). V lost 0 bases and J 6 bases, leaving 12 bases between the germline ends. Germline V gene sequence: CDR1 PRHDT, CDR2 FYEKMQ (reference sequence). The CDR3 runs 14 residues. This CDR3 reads CASSLGGGSGEQYF. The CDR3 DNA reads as TGTGCCAGCAGCTTAGGAGGGGGGAGCGGCGAGCAGTACTTC.

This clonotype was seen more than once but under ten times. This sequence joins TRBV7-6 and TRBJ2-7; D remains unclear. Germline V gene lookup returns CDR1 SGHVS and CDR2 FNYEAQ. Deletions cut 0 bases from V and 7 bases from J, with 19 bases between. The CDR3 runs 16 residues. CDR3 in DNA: TGTGCCAGCAGCTTAGCATCTGACACCCCTCCGTGGGAGCAGTACTTC. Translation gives CASSLASDTPPWEQYF. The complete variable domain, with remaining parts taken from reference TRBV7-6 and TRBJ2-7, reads GAGVSQSPRYKVTKRGQDVALRCDPISGHVSLYWYRQALGQGPEFLTYFNYEAQQDKSGLPNDRFSAERPEGSISTLTIQRTEQRDSAMYRCASSLASDTPPWEQYFGPGTRLTVT.